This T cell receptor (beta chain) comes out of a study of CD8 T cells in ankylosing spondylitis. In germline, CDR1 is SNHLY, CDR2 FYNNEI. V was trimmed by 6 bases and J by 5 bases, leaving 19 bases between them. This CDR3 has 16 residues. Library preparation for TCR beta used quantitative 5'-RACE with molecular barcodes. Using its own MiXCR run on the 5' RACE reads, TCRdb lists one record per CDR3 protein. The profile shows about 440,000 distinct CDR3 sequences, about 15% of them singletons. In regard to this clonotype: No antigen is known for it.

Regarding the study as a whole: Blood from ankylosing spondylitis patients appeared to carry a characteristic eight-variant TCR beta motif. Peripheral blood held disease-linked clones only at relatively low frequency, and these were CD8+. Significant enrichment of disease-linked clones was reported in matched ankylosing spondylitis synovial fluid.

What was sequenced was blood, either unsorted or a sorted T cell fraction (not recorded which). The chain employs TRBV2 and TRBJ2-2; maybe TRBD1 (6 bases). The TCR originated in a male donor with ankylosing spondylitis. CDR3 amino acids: CASRGAQGVVTGELFF. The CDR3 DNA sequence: TGTGCCAGCAGGGGGGCACAGGGTGTAGTGACCGGGGAGCTGTTTTTT.